This TCR beta chain was identified during a study of blood T cell repertoires in COVID-19. On the study more broadly: Sample material is recorded as cDNA or gDNA derived from T cells, B-cell-depleted T cells, or PBMCs.

Authors' data handling: Using reference gene primer amplification, nucleated cell counts were estimated. Some clones are missing from TCRdb's copy, which holds only in-frame ones; the method was immunoSEQ multiplex PCR. From that table come the V and J calls and clone size; the DNA was used to work out D and trimming. Among more than 200,000 clones, 84% were seen once, and the ten largest hold 8% to 11%. The Seattle patients joined while their infection was active and were tracked longitudinally afterward. Germline CDR1 SNHLY, CDR2 FYNNEI. V lost 3 bases to trimming and J lost 3 bases; unmatched junction nucleotides: 9. The CDR3 contains 17 residues.

This clonotype was sampled from a woman of 80 years or more with COVID-19, enrolled during active disease. The sample comprised peripheral blood. The V and J genes are TRBV2 and TRBJ2-3; 10 nucleotides match TRBD2. The CDR3 DNA follows: TGTGCCAGCAGTGACAGCGGGGGGGCCATGAGGACAGATACGCAGTATTTT. Its translation: CASSDSGGAMRTDTQYF. The full variable domain, in which reference TRBV2 and TRBJ2-3 provide the parts outside the CDR3, is EPEVTQTPSHQVTQMGQEVILRCVPISNHLYFYWYRQILGQKVEFLVSFYNNEISEKSEIFDDQFSVERPDGSNFTLKIRSTKLEDSAMYFCASSDSGGAMRTDTQYFGPGTRLTVL.